This T cell receptor beta chain stems from a study of cytomegalovirus exposure and HLA in healthy donors. General study results and limits: The study found most TCR sequences rare, yet found some public TCRs in many donors.

Remarks on this clone: The antigen is undetermined.

The PCR made use of 60 Vbeta and 13 Jbeta primers. This table comes from immunoSEQ multiplex PCR, and its TCRdb copy is limited to in-frame clones, with some not included. The sample has about 94,000 clones; roughly 80% are singletons. The CDR3 loop spans 15 amino acids. The ends were cut back, 0 bases at V and 6 bases at J, with 13 bases in the middle. The germline V gene encodes CDR1 SGHVS and CDR2 FNYEAQ. This TCR was sampled from a man aged 40-49 years in good health and CMV-seropositive. The gene calls are TRBV7-6 and TRBJ2-3, with D perhaps matching TRBD2 (6 bases). The sample consisted of PBMCs. The CDR3 protein is CASSLAPEGRDTQYF. The CDR3 region has the DNA TGTGCCAGCAGCTTAGCGCCGGAGGGGAGGGATACGCAGTATTTT. Drawing the rest from reference TRBV7-6 and TRBJ2-3, the complete variable domain is GAGVSQSPRYKVTKRGQDVALRCDPISGHVSLYWYRQALGQGPEFLTYFNYEAQQDKSGLPNDRFSAERPEGSISTLTIQRTEQRDSAMYRCASSLAPEGRDTQYFGPGTRLTVL.